A single sample is the source of the 12 T cell receptor beta chains below, sequenced in a study of blood T cell repertoires in COVID-19. Clones were read by immunoSEQ multiplex PCR, and TCRdb kept only the in-frame ones, dropping some. Of 350,000 to 400,000 clones detected, around 89% appear once; the ten largest clones hold 1.2%. Sequencing used PBMCs or T cells enriched from blood (not recorded which). These receptors were collected from a woman under 30 who had recovered from COVID-19.

The chain joins TRBV10-3 to TRBJ1-1, with D possibly matching TRBD1 (5 bases). This CDR3 is 16 amino acids long. Germline CDR1 and CDR2: ENHRY and SYGVKD. V gave up 0 bases and J gave up 4 bases, with 15 bases separating them. The CDR3 DNA follows: TGTGCCATCAGTGAGTCATTATCTGGGAGGGGCACTGAAGCTTTCTTT. As protein: CAISESLSGRGTEAFF.

The chain combines TRBV27 with TRBJ1-2; 9 positions match TRBD1. Trimming removed 2 bases from V and 8 bases from J; junction bases left unmatched: 18. There are 18 residues in the CDR3. Germline CDR1 reads MNHEY; CDR2 reads SMNVEV (reference sequence). The CDR3 DNA follows: TGTGCCAGCAGTTTACAGGGACAGGGCCCGAGGCTCGGATTCGGCTACACCTTC. Amino acids: CASSLQGQGPRLGFGYTF.

The chain employs TRBV25-1 and TRBJ2-7; TRBD2 matches 7 bases. This CDR3 contains 11 residues. Looked up from germline, CDR1 is MGHDK and CDR2 is SYGVNS. The V and J ends lost 5 bases and 13 bases, in that order; junction bases with no gene match: 8. DNA of the CDR3: TGTGCCAGCAGTCTACCGGGACTAAGATACTTC. Protein: CASSLPGLRYF.

V is TRBV30 and J is TRBJ1-5; TRBD1 matches 7 bases. The CDR3 runs 14 residues. The V gene end was trimmed by 2 bases and the J gene end by 2 bases; junction bases not matched to a gene: 3. Germline values: CDR1 GTSNPN, CDR2 SVGIG (reference sequence). The CDR3 coding sequence is TGTGCCTGGAGTAACGGACAGGGCAATCAGCCCCAGCATTTT. It encodes CAWSNGQGNQPQHF.

As DNA, the CDR3 is TGTGCCAGCAGCGACCAGCGGGGGGCAGCGGAGACCCAGTACTTC. Translation gives CASSDQRGAAETQYF. V is TRBV7-2 and J is TRBJ2-5; 9 bases are a match to TRBD2. CDR3 size: 15 residues. The ends lost 5 bases at V and 5 bases at J; junction bases unmatched: 9. Germline loops: CDR1 SGHTA, CDR2 FQGNSA.

This chain uses TRBV19 with TRBJ2-2; 9 bases line up with TRBD2. V gave up 3 bases and J gave up 4 bases; unmatched junction bases: 3. CDR1 is LNHDA, CDR2 SQIVND, per germline (reference sequence). There are 15 residues in the CDR3. Written as DNA, the CDR3 is TGTGCCAGTAGTATCGTAGCGGGGGCCACCGGGGAGCTGTTTTTT. Translating it yields CASSIVAGATGELFF.

The chain employs TRBV6-5 and TRBJ2-7; 10 positions agree with TRBD1. With V trimmed by 6 bases and J by 4 bases, 6 bases remained unmatched. This CDR3 region has 14 residues. Germline-derived CDR1 and CDR2 are MNHEY and SVGAGI. The CDR3 here is CASRPDRGLYEQYF. As DNA, the CDR3 is TGTGCCAGCAGGCCCGACAGGGGGCTTTACGAGCAGTACTTC.

The genes are TRBV13 and TRBJ1-4, with 8 bases fitting TRBD1. CDR1 is PRHDT, CDR2 FYEKMQ, per germline (reference sequence). This CDR3 is 13 amino acids long. The J segment lost 4 bases and the V segment lost 10 bases, leaving 5 bases of the junction unmatched. The CDR3, as DNA: TGTGCCACCTCGGACAGGGATAATGAAAAACTGTTTTTT. Encoded protein: CATSDRDNEKLFF.

The CDR3 sequence: CASSPRRQGFPNYGYTF. The CDR3 coding sequence is TGTGCCAGCAGCCCCCGAAGACAGGGTTTCCCTAACTATGGCTACACCTTC. The chain uses TRBV7-9 and TRBJ1-2; 7 nucleotides match TRBD1. Germline V gives CDR1 SEHNR, CDR2 FQNEAQ (reference sequence). The ends lost 5 bases at V and 0 bases at J; junction bases unmatched: 12. The length of the CDR3 is 17 residues.

This chain joins TRBV3-1 (or the pseudogene TRBV3-2) and TRBJ1-4; 12 bases line up with TRBD1. Germline V gene sequence: CDR1 LGHDT, CDR2 YNNKEL (reference sequence). V gave up 4 bases and J gave up 6 bases; unmatched junction bases: 3. The CDR3 is made up of 15 amino acids. The CDR3 region is CASSPGQGAHEKLFF. Written as DNA, the CDR3 is TGTGCCAGCAGCCCGGGACAGGGGGCGCATGAAAAACTGTTTTTT.

The V and J genes are TRBV29-1 and TRBJ2-2, with 9 bases lining up with TRBD1. With V trimmed by 5 bases and J by 3 bases, 4 bases remained unmatched. Germline values: CDR1 SQVTM, CDR2 ANQGSEA. CDR3 length: 14 residues. CDR3 nucleotide sequence: TGCAGCGTTCCGGGACAGGGCCACACCGGGGAGCTGTTTTTT. Translating gives CSVPGQGHTGELFF.

This chain uses TRBV18 with TRBJ1-3; unclear D gene. The CDR3 loop spans 16 amino acids. Germline V lookup: CDR1 KGHSH, CDR2 LQKENI. V gave up 2 bases and J gave up 0 bases, with 11 bases separating them. DNA for the CDR3: TGTGCCAGCTCACCAGGCACGCTGATCTCTGGAAACACCATATATTTT. This gives the protein CASSPGTLISGNTIYF. Based on the CDR3 plus reference TRBV18 and TRBJ1-3, the full variable domain is NAGVMQNPRHLVRRRGQEARLRCSPMKGHSHVYWYRQLPEEGLKFMVYLQKENIIDESGMPKERFSAEFPKEGPSILRIQQVVRGDSAAYFCASSPGTLISGNTIYFGEGSWLTVV.